A single sample is the source of the 8 T cell receptor beta chains below, sequenced in a study of human T cells and chemical hapten exposure. TCRdb called the RACE reads again in MiXCR, with one record for every CDR3 protein. Of around 200,000 distinct CDR3 sequences in the sample, just under 30% were seen once. Time point: pre-sensitization, week 0. As for treatment: therapeutic diphenylcyclopropenone sensitization with weekly scalp DPC. Sequencing was performed on whole blood, taken in connection with sensitization to the hapten diphenylcyclopropenone (DPC). Source of these receptors: a young woman with alopecia areata. Some clones in this sample may be carry-over from other donors' samples.

The chain joins TRBV6-2 or TRBV6-3 to TRBJ2-7; D possibly corresponds to TRBD2 (6 bases). Trimming took off 11 bases at V and 2 bases at J, with 13 bases between the two ends. Germline CDR1 reads MNHEY; CDR2 reads SVGEGT. The length of the CDR3 is 12 residues. Written as DNA, the CDR3 is TGTGCCGCCCGGGACTCCGCCTACGAGCAGTACTTC. Translating it yields CAARDSAYEQYF.

This clonotype came up a few times. The V gene is TRBV27, the J gene TRBJ1-1; D ambiguous. CDR1 is MNHEY and CDR2 is SMNVEV in the germline V gene (reference sequence). The CDR3 is made up of 13 amino acids. V lost 4 bases and J lost 0, with 6 bases in between. The CDR3 DNA reads as TGTGCCAGCAGTTCCGTACTGAACACTGAAGCTTTCTTT. Its protein is CASSSVLNTEAFF.

The CDR3 DNA reads TGTGCCAGCAGCCAAGACCCCATTGCAATGGGCGGGGTAGGCACAGATACGCAGTATTTT. Protein sequence: CASSQDPIAMGGVGTDTQYF. The rearrangement uses TRBV4-2 and TRBJ2-3, with a tentative D call TRBD2 (6 bases). Per germline, CDR1 LGHNA and CDR2 YNFKEQ. The V and J ends lost 0 bases and 1 base respectively, with 23 bases between them. CDR3 size: 20 residues.

This clonotype appeared a few times. This chain links TRBV28 with TRBJ1-1; D remains ambiguous. CDR1 MDHEN and CDR2 SYDVKM come from the germline V gene. V lost 0 bases and J lost 3, with 8 bases in between. There are 14 residues in the CDR3. The CDR3 protein is CASSLWGWDTEAFF. CDR3 nucleotides: TGTGCCAGCAGTTTATGGGGGTGGGACACTGAAGCTTTCTTT.

This chain connects TRBV7-2 to TRBJ1-5; 9 bases agree with TRBD1. J lost 2 bases, V lost 5 bases, and 7 bases had no gene match. Germline V gene lookup returns CDR1 SGHTA and CDR2 FQGNSA. This CDR3 is built from 16 residues. The CDR3 loop is CASSPRTGAGNQPQHF. In nucleotides, the CDR3 is TGTGCCAGCAGCCCCAGGACAGGGGCGGGCAATCAGCCCCAGCATTTT.

The V call is TRBV3-1, the J call TRBJ1-6, with unresolved D. Trimming cost V 1 base and J 10 bases, with 5 bases left between them. The length of the CDR3 is 12 residues. Per germline, CDR1 LGHDT and CDR2 YNNKEL (reference sequence). This chain's CDR3 is CASSQGASPLHF. CDR3 nucleotide sequence: TGTGCCAGCAGCCAAGGGGCCTCACCCCTCCACTTT.

The J gene is TRBJ2-7, the V gene TRBV10-2; 7 bases are a match to TRBD1. Trimming took 3 bases from V and 4 from J; bases not matched to a gene: 12. The CDR3 extends over 16 amino acids. Germline CDR1 and CDR2: WSHSY and SAAADI. CDR3 bases: TGCGCCAGCAGTGATCCTAAGGGGGCCCCCGCGTACGAGCAGTACTTC. It yields the protein CASSDPKGAPAYEQYF.

This chain uses TRBV5-1 with TRBJ1-4; 10 bases match TRBD1. V lost 7 bases and J lost 3; bases outside the gene matches: 3. This CDR3 region has 14 residues. Germline loops: CDR1 SGHRS, CDR2 YFSETQ. The CDR3 region is CASSGQGANEKLFF. CDR3 nucleotide sequence: TGCGCCAGCTCTGGACAGGGGGCTAATGAAAAACTGTTTTTT.